Below are 26 T cell receptor beta chains sequenced from a single sample in a study of blood T cell repertoires in COVID-19 (dated by TCRdb to the early 2020s). The receptor library was made with the immunoSEQ multiplex PCR assay. TCRdb stores this immuneACCESS table with in-frame sequences only. Part of the clones is absent; in the studies checked, under half of the shortfall reflects unresolved V genes, and no reason is known for the rest. In all, the sample holds a few hundred thousand clones, and around 88% of those were seen once. In total, the top ten clones hold about 1.2% of the sample. Sequencing was carried out using peripheral blood. These receptors originate from a woman aged 45-60 years with acute or convalescent COVID-19.

The chain recombines TRBV12-3 or TRBV12-4 with TRBJ1-1; D is uncertain. The CDR3 sequence is 12 residues long. V lost 2 bases, J lost 6 bases, and 7 bases lay in between. CDR3 sequence: CASSLRGAEAFF. CDR3 coding DNA: TGTGCCAGCAGTTTACGGGGAGCTGAAGCTTTCTTT.

The sample holds a few counts of this clone. V is TRBV10-3 and J is TRBJ2-5, with 7 bases aligning to TRBD1. The CDR3 covers 14 residues. Germline V CDR1 and CDR2: ENHRY, SYGVKD. V dropped 4 bases and J dropped 6; count of bases not matched to a gene: 8. CDR3: CAISVGDRIKTQYF. The DNA for the CDR3 is TGTGCCATCAGTGTGGGGGACAGAATAAAGACCCAGTACTTC.

The chain employs TRBV7-3 and TRBJ1-1; 8 nucleotides align to TRBD1. Germline values: CDR1 SGHTA, CDR2 FQGTGA. The CDR3 is 13 residues long. Unmatched junction bases numbered 3, after V lost 5 bases and J lost 4 bases. The CDR3 DNA reads TGTGCCAGCAGCACCGGACAGGGCACTGAAGCTTTCTTT. Encoded protein: CASSTGQGTEAFF.

This clone came up once. The chain uses TRBV29-1 and TRBJ1-6; the D gene is possibly TRBD1 (5 bases). Germline V gene data show CDR1 as SQVTM and CDR2 as ANQGSEA. V dropped 6 bases and J dropped 7 bases, with 13 bases sitting between them. There are 13 residues in the CDR3. The CDR3 loop reads CSVRGQSNSPLHF. The CDR3 DNA reads as TGCAGCGTGCGGGGCCAAAGCAATTCACCCCTCCACTTT.

The rearrangement uses TRBV30 and TRBJ1-3; D may be TRBD1 (6 bases). The CDR3 has 14 residues. The germline V gene encodes CDR1 GTSNPN and CDR2 SVGIG (reference sequence). Trimming left V 4 bases short and J 2 bases short, with 12 bases between. CDR3 sequence reads: CAWINKGAGNTIYF. CDR3 nucleotides: TGTGCCTGGATAAATAAGGGGGCTGGAAACACCATATATTTT.

The rearrangement uses TRBV19 and TRBJ1-2, with a tentative D call TRBD1 (5 bases). With 4 bases removed from V and 5 bases from J, the gap between germline ends came to 17 bases. The CDR3 totals 15 residues. Germline CDR1 and CDR2: LNHDA and SQIVND (reference sequence). For the CDR3, the DNA is TGTGCCAGTAGTACGGGCGCAGGGCCAAATTATGGCTACACCTTC. It translates to CASSTGAGPNYGYTF.

The rearrangement links TRBV5-5 to TRBJ1-3, with a tentative D call TRBD1 (5 bases). V lost 9 bases, J lost 0 bases, and 13 bases lay in between. The CDR3 is 14 amino acids. In germline, CDR1 is SGHKS, CDR2 YYEKEE (reference sequence). CDR3 region: CATRTLGSGNTIYF. CDR3 DNA: TGTGCCACTCGGACATTGGGCTCTGGAAACACCATATATTTT.

The chain couples TRBV4-2 to TRBJ2-7; D not certain. The CDR3 contains 12 residues. The V end was cut by 2 bases, the J end by 6 bases, with 8 bases between. Germline V gene sequence: CDR1 LGHNA, CDR2 YNFKEQ. The CDR3 protein is CASSQTTAEQYF. For the CDR3, the DNA is TGTGCCAGCAGCCAAACAACAGCCGAGCAGTACTTC.

The V and J genes are TRBV5-1 and TRBJ1-1; tentatively, D is TRBD1 (5 bases). The CDR3 loop spans 16 amino acids. The germline V gene encodes CDR1 SGHRS and CDR2 YFSETQ. V lost 4 bases to trimming and J lost 1 base, with 17 bases between them. The CDR3 is CASSPPTGVGNTEAFF. DNA of the CDR3: TGCGCCAGCAGCCCCCCCACGGGGGTAGGGAACACTGAAGCTTTCTTT. The whole variable domain, remainder taken from reference TRBV5-1 and TRBJ1-1, is KAGVTQTPRYLIKTRGQQVTLSCSPISGHRSVSWYQQTPGQGLQFLFEYFSETQRNKGNFPGRFSGRQFSNSRSEMNVSTLELGDSALYLCASSPPTGVGNTEAFFGQGTRLTVV.

The chain employs TRBV19 and TRBJ1-5; 7 bases are shared with TRBD1. Germline-derived CDR1 and CDR2 are LNHDA and SQIVND (reference sequence). V shed 2 bases and J 2 bases; nucleotides not matched to a gene: 6. The CDR3 has 16 amino acids. The CDR3 nucleotides are TGTGCCAGTAGTATACAGGGGGAGCGGGGCAATCAGCCCCAGCATTTT. Protein: CASSIQGERGNQPQHF.

This sequence joins TRBV27 and TRBJ2-1; no firm D call. Deletions cut 0 bases from V and 6 bases from J, with 9 bases between. This CDR3 has 14 amino acids. Per germline, CDR1 MNHEY and CDR2 SMNVEV (reference sequence). As DNA, the CDR3 is TGTGCCAGCAGTTTATCGCCCCCGGTCAATGAGCAGTTCTTC. Its protein product is CASSLSPPVNEQFF.

In this sample, this clone turned up once. V and J are TRBV7-9 and TRBJ2-1, with TRBD2 matching 13 bases. The V gene's germline CDR1 is SEHNR and CDR2 FQNEAQ (reference sequence). The CDR3 runs to 17 residues. The J segment lost 4 bases and the V segment lost 1 base, leaving 4 bases of the junction unmatched. This CDR3 is CASSLGLAGGGYNEQFF. CDR3 in DNA: TGTGCCAGCAGCTTAGGACTAGCGGGAGGAGGGTACAATGAGCAGTTCTTC.

The V and J genes are TRBV6-6 and TRBJ1-6; no firm D call. This CDR3 is 14 amino acids long. Trimming shortened V by 8 bases and J by 8 bases, and 16 bases separated the two germline ends. Looked up from germline, CDR1 is MNHNY and CDR2 is SVGAGI (reference sequence). For the CDR3, the DNA is TGTGCCAGCGGCGGGGTGTTCGTGGATTCACCCCTCCACTTT. It translates to CASGGVFVDSPLHF.

This clone was counted once. The chain combines TRBV7-2 with TRBJ1-1; 11 positions agree with TRBD1. Germline lookup yields CDR1 SGHTA and CDR2 FQGNSA. The V segment lost 3 bases and the J segment 5 bases; nucleotides outside the gene matches: 5. The CDR3 is 15 amino acids. DNA for the CDR3: TGTGCCAGCAGCTTCGGGACAGGGGGGATGACTGAAGCTTTCTTT. This gives the protein CASSFGTGGMTEAFF.

The chain couples TRBV7-3 to TRBJ2-1, with 9 bases lining up with TRBD2. V gave up 5 bases and J gave up 7 bases; unmatched junction bases: 9. The germline CDR1 and CDR2 sequences are SGHTA and FQGTGA. CDR3 length: 15 residues. The CDR3 nucleotides read TGTGCCAGCAGCCAGACTAGCGGCCAGAGGAATGAGCAGTTCTTC. Translation: CASSQTSGQRNEQFF.

CDR3 coding DNA: TGTGCCAGCACGGACTCCCCAAACTCTGGAAACACCATATATTTT. Translating gives CASTDSPNSGNTIYF. This chain links TRBV9 with TRBJ1-3; no clear D gene. Germline V lookup: CDR1 SGDLS, CDR2 YYNGEE. The CDR3 is 15 residues long. The ends were cut back, 6 bases at V and 0 bases at J, with 13 bases in the middle.

A note on this clone: The same CDR3 also results from other DNA sequences found in this sample. The chain couples TRBV12-3 or TRBV12-4 to TRBJ1-1; D remains unclear. V was clipped by 3 bases and J by 3 bases, with 8 bases between them. The CDR3 loop spans 13 amino acids. CDR3 bases: TGTGCCAGCAGTTTCGGGAGCTACACTGAAGCTTTCTTT. Translated, it gives CASSFGSYTEAFF.

The chain joins TRBV5-5 to TRBJ2-2; 10 bases line up with TRBD1. The J segment lost 0 bases and the V segment lost 3 bases, leaving 8 bases of the junction unmatched. Germline V gene lookup returns CDR1 SGHKS and CDR2 YYEKEE (reference sequence). This CDR3 has 18 amino acids. The CDR3 DNA follows: TGTGCCAGCAGCTCCGGGACAGGGGTGACCGCGAACACCGGGGAGCTGTTTTTT. Protein sequence: CASSSGTGVTANTGELFF.

J is TRBJ2-3 and V is TRBV24-1; 7 nucleotides match TRBD1. This CDR3 comprises 15 residues. J gave up 4 bases and V 3 bases, and 6 bases lay outside the gene matches. Germline CDR1 and CDR2: KGHDR and SFDVKD. The CDR3 DNA follows: TGTGCCACCAGTGATCCTCGACAGGGACCAGATACGCAGTATTTT. Protein: CATSDPRQGPDTQYF.

A few counts support this clone. The chain combines TRBV6-4 with TRBJ2-7; 7 bases line up with TRBD1. CDR3 length equals 15 residues. The V gene end was trimmed by 2 bases and the J gene end by 1 base; junction bases not matched to a gene: 5. The germline V gene has CDR1 MRHNA and CDR2 SNTAGT. The CDR3 sequence: CASSDRTGPSYEQYV. The CDR3 coding sequence is TGTGCCAGCAGTGACCGGACAGGACCGTCCTACGAGCAGTACGTC.

This rearrangement joins TRBV5-1 to TRBJ1-1; 7 bases line up with TRBD1. The ends lost 4 bases at V and 3 bases at J; junction bases unmatched: 9. Per germline, CDR1 SGHRS and CDR2 YFSETQ. CDR3 length equals 15 residues. CDR3 sequence: CASSLYRGSDTEAFF. The CDR3 nucleotides are TGCGCCAGCAGCCTTTACAGGGGTAGTGACACTGAAGCTTTCTTT.

This rearrangement joins TRBV24-1 to TRBJ2-1; TRBD2 matches at 8 bases. The V and J ends lost 5 bases and 1 base, in that order; junction bases with no gene match: 12. The CDR3 extends over 18 amino acids. Germline V gene data show CDR1 as KGHDR and CDR2 as SFDVKD. CDR3 sequence: CATSARGGQGGSYNEQFF. The CDR3 nucleotides read TGTGCCACCAGTGCCCGGGGGGGGCAGGGAGGTTCCTACAATGAGCAGTTCTTC.

The J gene is TRBJ2-1, the V gene TRBV7-9; 7 bases match TRBD2. After removal of 1 base from V and 7 bases from J, the junction contained 13 bases not matched to a gene. The CDR3 extends over 17 amino acids. Germline lookup yields CDR1 SEHNR and CDR2 FQNEAQ (reference sequence). CDR3 in amino acids: CASSLVRVIAGENEQFF. Here the CDR3 DNA reads TGTGCCAGCAGCTTAGTACGGGTGATAGCGGGTGAGAATGAGCAGTTCTTC.

J is TRBJ2-2 and V is TRBV23-1, with D possibly matching TRBD2 (6 bases). TRBV23-1 is an open reading frame whose function is uncertain. With 8 bases removed from V and 4 bases from J, the gap between germline ends came to 20 bases. This CDR3 region has 16 residues. The CDR3 protein is CASQKPAGPGTGELFF. The CDR3 bases are TGCGCCAGCCAAAAACCAGCGGGCCCAGGCACCGGGGAGCTGTTTTTT.

This clone was detected only a few times. This chain links TRBV3-1 (or the pseudogene TRBV3-2) with TRBJ2-2, with 9 bases identical to TRBD1. The J segment lost 1 base and the V segment lost 8 bases, leaving 5 bases of the junction unmatched. In germline, CDR1 is LGHDT, CDR2 YNNKEL (reference sequence). This CDR3 has 15 residues. As DNA, the CDR3 is TGTGCCAGCGACCTGGGACAGGGGAACACCGGGGAGCTGTTTTTT. As protein: CASDLGQGNTGELFF.

V gene TRBV30 combines with J gene TRBJ2-6, with D possibly TRBD2 on 5 matching bases. V was clipped by 0 bases and J by 4 bases, with 19 bases between them. CDR3 length: 18 residues. CDR1 is GTSNPN and CDR2 is SVGIG in the germline V gene (reference sequence). The CDR3: CAWSVGLGGWRGANVLTF. CDR3 in DNA: TGTGCCTGGAGTGTAGGTCTGGGCGGATGGAGGGGGGCCAACGTCCTGACTTTC.